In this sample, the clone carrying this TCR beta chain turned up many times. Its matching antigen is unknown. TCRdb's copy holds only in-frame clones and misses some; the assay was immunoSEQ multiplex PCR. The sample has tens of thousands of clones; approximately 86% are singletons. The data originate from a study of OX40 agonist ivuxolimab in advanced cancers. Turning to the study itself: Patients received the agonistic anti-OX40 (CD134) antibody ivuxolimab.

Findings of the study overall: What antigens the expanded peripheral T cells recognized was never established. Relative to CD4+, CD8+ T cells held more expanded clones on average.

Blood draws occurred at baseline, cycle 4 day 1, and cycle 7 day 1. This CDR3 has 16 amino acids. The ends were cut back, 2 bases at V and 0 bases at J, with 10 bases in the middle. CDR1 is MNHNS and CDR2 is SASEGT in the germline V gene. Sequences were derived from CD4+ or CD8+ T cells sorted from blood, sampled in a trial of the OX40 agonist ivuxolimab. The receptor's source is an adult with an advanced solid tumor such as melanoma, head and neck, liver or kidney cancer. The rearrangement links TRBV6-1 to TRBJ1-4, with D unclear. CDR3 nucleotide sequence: TGTGCCAGCAGTGAATTCTGGCCTGCAACTAATGAAAAACTGTTTTTT. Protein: CASSEFWPATNEKLFF.